A single sample is the source of the 27 T cell receptor beta chains below, sequenced in a study of neoadjuvant anti-PD-1 for oral cavity cancer. This table comes from immunoSEQ multiplex PCR, and its TCRdb copy is limited to in-frame clones, with some not included. Here the sample spans 14,000 to 15,000 clones, roughly 40% being singletons. Indicated time point: after neoadjuvant nivolumab, at surgical resection. This material consisted of tumor tissue, taken after nivolumab (anti-PD-1) treatment. These receptors came from a person aged 35 to 85 with oral cavity squamous cell carcinoma.

The chain recombines TRBV11-2 with TRBJ2-5; D is perhaps TRBD1 or TRBD2 (5 bases each). Deletions cut 0 bases from V and 7 bases from J, with 15 bases between. CDR1 is SGHAT, CDR2 FQNNGV, per germline. The CDR3 spans 15 residues. The CDR3 loop is CASSLETVGRGTQYF. DNA of the CDR3: TGTGCCAGCAGCTTAGAAACAGTGGGACGAGGGACCCAGTACTTC.

This clone was found a few times. J is TRBJ2-3 and V is TRBV7-9; 7 bases are a match to TRBD2. V shed 4 bases, J shed 4 bases, and the junction held 11 bases outside the gene matches. The CDR3 is 16 residues long. CDR1 is SEHNR and CDR2 is FQNEAQ in the germline V gene (reference sequence). The CDR3 nucleotides read TGTGCCAGCAGCTCGTCCGCCGGGGGGAGTTCAGATACGCAGTATTTT. It translates to CASSSSAGGSSDTQYF.

This clone was seen a few times. The chain employs TRBV4-1 and TRBJ1-4; D gene ambiguous. The CDR3 is 17 amino acids. Germline CDR1 is MGHRA and CDR2 is YSYEKL. V was shortened by 1 base and J by 2 bases, with 14 bases between the two germline ends. CDR3 loop: CASSQGSRASTNEKLFF. DNA for the CDR3: TGCGCCAGCAGCCAAGGAAGTCGGGCGTCCACTAATGAAAAACTGTTTTTT.

The chain uses TRBV5-4 and TRBJ2-7; D ambiguous. V was trimmed by 0 bases and J by 4 bases, leaving 2 bases between them. The CDR3 spans 11 residues. From germline, CDR1 is SGHNT and CDR2 YYREEE (reference sequence). The CDR3: CASSLGYEQYF. The CDR3 DNA is TGTGCCAGCAGCTTGGGTTACGAGCAGTACTTC.

This clone came up once. V is TRBV6-1 and J is TRBJ2-1; D possibly corresponds to TRBD2 (5 bases). V gave up 5 bases and J gave up 9 bases, with 11 bases separating them. CDR1 MNHNS and CDR2 SASEGT come from the germline V gene. This CDR3 is 12 amino acids long. The CDR3 DNA is TGTGCCAGCAGTCCTACGGCGGGTGAGCAGTTCTTC. This translates into CASSPTAGEQFF.

The rearrangement links TRBV5-1 to TRBJ2-3, with TRBD1 identical over 7 bases. J gave up 0 bases and V 6 bases, and 4 bases lay outside the gene matches. The CDR3 is 14 amino acids. Per the germline V gene, CDR1 is SGHRS and CDR2 is YFSETQ. The CDR3 nucleotides read TGCGCCAGCACAGAGGGGGCCAGCACAGATACGCAGTATTTT. This codes for CASTEGASTDTQYF.

V and J are TRBV5-6 and TRBJ1-4; 7 bases map to TRBD1. The CDR3 length is 15 residues. With V trimmed by 5 bases and J by 5 bases, 9 bases remained unmatched. From germline, CDR1 is SGHDT and CDR2 YYEEEE. DNA for the CDR3: TGTGCCAGCAGTCGGGACAGAAGAGGGAATGAAAAACTGTTTTTT. It encodes CASSRDRRGNEKLFF.

This clone was counted a few times. The CDR3 DNA reads as TGTGCCAGCAGTTACTCTAAGAACACAGGGGCCAACGTCCTGACTTTC. It yields the protein CASSYSKNTGANVLTF. This chain joins TRBV6-5 and TRBJ2-6; D is undetermined. In germline, CDR1 is MNHEY, CDR2 SVGAGI. The ends were cut back, 0 bases at V and 4 bases at J, with 10 bases in the middle. The CDR3 runs 16 residues.

This clone turned up a few times. The chain combines TRBV5-1 with TRBJ2-7, with D tentatively TRBD1 or TRBD2 (6 bases each). Germline CDR1 and CDR2: SGHRS and YFSETQ. V gave up 4 bases and J gave up 2 bases, with 16 bases separating them. CDR3 size: 15 residues. CDR3 amino acids: CASSPEGDRTYEQYF. In DNA, the CDR3 is TGCGCCAGCAGCCCGGAGGGGGATCGGACCTACGAGCAGTACTTC.

By frequency in the sample, this clone is medium-sized. The chain combines TRBV5-1 with TRBJ2-7; a weak D match, TRBD2 (5 bases). In germline, CDR1 is SGHRS, CDR2 YFSETQ. The CDR3 totals 15 residues. The V end lost 5 bases, the J end lost 1 base, and 16 bases lay between the germline ends. The CDR3: CASRVSSRTSYEQYF. The CDR3 DNA follows: TGCGCCAGCAGAGTATCGAGCCGGACTTCCTACGAGCAGTACTTC.

The chain carries TRBV18 and TRBJ2-6; 8 nucleotides align to TRBD1. The CDR3 sequence is 21 residues long. Losses at the gene ends were 4 bases for V and 0 bases for J; bases not matched to a gene: 17. Germline assignment: CDR1 KGHSH and CDR2 LQKENI. The CDR3 is CASSRGRPGGNRDSGANVLTF. Written as DNA, the CDR3 is TGTGCCAGCTCACGTGGTAGGCCAGGGGGCAACCGAGACTCTGGGGCCAACGTCCTGACTTTC.

This chain uses TRBV14 with TRBJ2-2; D might be TRBD1 or TRBD2, each matching 5 bases. This CDR3 has 14 amino acids. CDR1 is SGHDN and CDR2 is FVKESK in the germline V gene. V was shortened by 1 base and J by 4 bases, with 7 bases between the two germline ends. The CDR3, as DNA: TGTGCCAGCAGCCAAGCTGGGGGCACCGGGGAGCTGTTTTTT. Residues: CASSQAGGTGELFF.

In its sample, this clone ranks as medium-sized. The gene calls are TRBV10-3 and TRBJ1-2, with TRBD1 as a possible D gene (5 bases). The length of the CDR3 is 14 residues. Per germline, CDR1 ENHRY and CDR2 SYGVKD. Trimming took off 3 bases at V and 4 bases at J, with 12 bases between the two ends. The CDR3 spells CAISEQQDGYGYTF. The CDR3 DNA is TGTGCCATCAGTGAACAACAGGACGGCTATGGCTACACCTTC.

This clone came up a few times. The chain carries TRBV10-3 and TRBJ1-2; D is ambiguous. This CDR3 contains 14 residues. V lost 4 bases and J lost 1, with 10 bases in between. Per germline, CDR1 ENHRY and CDR2 SYGVKD. The CDR3 loop is CAISVRTDNYGYTF. The CDR3 DNA reads as TGTGCCATCAGTGTACGGACGGATAACTATGGCTACACCTTC.

This CDR3 reads CAISGGVAYEQYF. The CDR3 DNA sequence: TGTGCCATCAGTGGGGGGGTCGCCTACGAGCAGTACTTC. J is TRBJ2-7 and V is TRBV10-3, with TRBD2 as a possible D gene (6 bases). Trimming left V 4 bases short and J 2 bases short, with 9 bases between. Germline V gives CDR1 ENHRY, CDR2 SYGVKD. The CDR3 is 13 residues long.

The chain joins TRBV6-5 to TRBJ1-5, with TRBD1 matching 7 bases. V gave up 5 bases and J gave up 7 bases; unmatched junction bases: 5. This CDR3 comprises 13 residues. The V gene's germline CDR1 is MNHEY and CDR2 SVGAGI. CDR3 DNA: TGTGCCAGCAGTCAGGGGGTCAGGCAGCCCCAGCATTTT. Protein sequence: CASSQGVRQPQHF.

The chain recombines TRBV6-1 with TRBJ1-1; possibly TRBD1 for D (6 bases). The V gene lost 2 bases and the J gene lost 5 bases, with 12 bases spanning the gap. Germline V gives CDR1 MNHNS, CDR2 SASEGT. The CDR3 runs 14 residues. The CDR3 sequence is CASSERQGWTEAFF. Here the CDR3 DNA reads TGTGCCAGCAGTGAACGGCAGGGGTGGACTGAAGCTTTCTTT.

The rearrangement uses TRBV5-1 and TRBJ2-1; D is ambiguous. V lost 0 bases and J lost 5, with 6 bases in between. CDR1 and CDR2 from the germline V gene are SGHRS and YFSETQ. The CDR3 extends over 13 amino acids. The CDR3 protein is CASSLGRDNEQFF. The CDR3 bases are TGCGCCAGCAGCTTGGGCAGAGACAATGAGCAGTTCTTC.

This chain connects TRBV9 to TRBJ2-3; D not certain. V lost 0 bases to trimming and J lost 3 bases, with 8 bases between them. CDR1 SGDLS and CDR2 YYNGEE come from the germline V gene. The CDR3 loop spans 14 amino acids. CDR3 in amino acids: CASSVDPSTDTQYF. Here the CDR3 DNA reads TGTGCCAGCAGCGTAGATCCCTCGACAGATACGCAGTATTTT.

This clone is termed medium-sized. The CDR3 spells CASSRSQGTDTQYF. Written as DNA, the CDR3 is TGTGCCAGCAGCCGTTCACAGGGAACAGATACGCAGTATTTT. The chain uses TRBV5-4 and TRBJ2-3; tentatively, D is TRBD1 (6 bases). Trimming cost V 4 bases and J 3 bases, with 12 bases left between them. This CDR3 has 14 amino acids. CDR1 is SGHNT and CDR2 is YYREEE in the germline V gene (reference sequence). Based on the CDR3 plus reference TRBV5-4 and TRBJ2-3, the full variable domain is ETGVTQSPTHLIKTRGQQVTLRCSSQSGHNTVSWYQQALGQGPQFIFQYYREEENGRGNFPPRFSGLQFPNYSSELNVNALELDDSALYLCASSRSQGTDTQYFGPGTRLTVL.

This clone was detected ten times or more. The V gene is TRBV9, the J gene TRBJ1-1; D ambiguous. This CDR3 is 14 amino acids long. V shed 0 bases and J shed 3 bases, with 9 bases lying between them. Germline-derived CDR1 and CDR2 are SGDLS and YYNGEE. The CDR3 nucleotides read TGTGCCAGCAGCGTAGGGGGAAGGGACACTGAAGCTTTCTTT. Its translation is CASSVGGRDTEAFF.

The gene calls are TRBV5-4 and TRBJ1-4; 8 bases are a match to TRBD1. Germline assignment: CDR1 SGHNT and CDR2 YYREEE (reference sequence). The CDR3 is 16 residues long. The V and J ends lost 4 bases and 8 bases, in that order; junction bases with no gene match: 13. CDR3 in amino acids: CASSVDRDRIFEKLFF. The CDR3, as DNA: TGTGCCAGCAGCGTGGACCGGGACAGGATTTTCGAAAAACTGTTTTTT.

The genes are TRBV5-6 and TRBJ2-5; 11 positions match TRBD2. Germline V CDR1 and CDR2: SGHDT, YYEEEE. The CDR3 contains 14 residues. V trimming: 3 bases; J trimming: 5 bases; junction bases outside the gene matches: 3. CDR3 DNA sequence: TGTGCCAGCAGCTCGACTAGCGGGGTCGAGACCCAGTACTTC. Translating it yields CASSSTSGVETQYF.

The chain employs TRBV7-9 and TRBJ1-1; D is unresolved. The V end lost 11 bases, the J end lost 4 bases, and 5 bases lay between the germline ends. This CDR3 spans 9 amino acids. Germline-derived CDR1 and CDR2 are SEHNR and FQNEAQ (reference sequence). This CDR3 reads CAWGTEAFF. The CDR3 DNA reads as TGTGCCTGGGGCACTGAAGCTTTCTTT.

The rearrangement uses TRBV2 and TRBJ2-7; 9 positions agree with TRBD2. The germline V gene encodes CDR1 SNHLY and CDR2 FYNNEI. Losses at the gene ends were 4 bases for V and 0 bases for J; bases not matched to a gene: 7. The CDR3 has 16 residues. The CDR3 DNA follows: TGTGCCAGCAGTGTGGAAGGACTAGCGAGCTCCTACGAGCAGTACTTC. This translates into CASSVEGLASSYEQYF.

The V gene is TRBV7-2, the J gene TRBJ1-5, with D hard to call. Germline V gene lookup returns CDR1 SGHTA and CDR2 FQGNSA. Trimming pared 3 bases from V and 3 bases from J, leaving 3 bases between. The CDR3 has 12 amino acids. The CDR3 DNA reads TGTGCCAGCAGCTTTTACAATCAGCCCCAGCATTTT. Residues: CASSFYNQPQHF. Full variable domain (outside the CDR3, taken from reference TRBV7-2 and TRBJ1-5): GAGVSQSPSNKVTEKGKDVELRCDPISGHTALYWYRQSLGQGLEFLIYFQGNSAPDKSGLPSDRFSAERTGGSVSTLTIQRTQQEDSAVYLCASSFYNQPQHFGDGTRLSIL.

This clone came up once. In DNA form, the CDR3 reads TGCGCCAGCAGCTTGGAGGGCAGAAGGGGGGGCATTGATGGCTACACCTTC. Residues: CASSLEGRRGGIDGYTF. J is TRBJ1-2 and V is TRBV5-1; possibly TRBD1 for D (6 bases). This CDR3 has 17 residues. V was cut by 0 bases and J by 6 bases, with 21 bases left in between. Germline V lookup: CDR1 SGHRS, CDR2 YFSETQ.